This is a list of T cell receptor beta chains from one sample in a study of cytomegalovirus exposure and HLA in healthy donors. Repertoires were generated with immunoSEQ multiplex PCR, while TCRdb's copy carries only in-frame clones and drops some. Of about 160,000 clones listed, approximately 87% are singletons. Sequencing was done on a sample of PBMCs. Receptor source: a woman in her twenties or thirties in good health and CMV-seronegative. Each CDR3 is given without its conserved first and last residue. Fields, in order: V gene, J gene, CDR3 protein.

v_call: TRBV6-1
j_call: TRBJ2-7
cdr3_aa: ASSRKGAHEQY

v_call: TRBV4-1
j_call: TRBJ2-5
cdr3_aa: ASSQEARTGWQTQY

v_call: TRBV28
j_call: TRBJ2-4
cdr3_aa: ASSSGREGRNIQY

v_call: TRBV4-3
j_call: TRBJ2-7
cdr3_aa: ASSQDQGTSSYEQY

v_call: TRBV9
j_call: TRBJ2-3
cdr3_aa: ASSRTGSTTDTQY

v_call: TRBV28
j_call: TRBJ1-3
cdr3_aa: ASSSGGAGNTIY

v_call: TRBV6-4
j_call: TRBJ2-3
cdr3_aa: ASSDSLGGTQY

v_call: TRBV5-4
j_call: TRBJ1-2
cdr3_aa: ASSADTAWGYT

v_call: TRBV4-1
j_call: TRBJ2-3
cdr3_aa: ASSQVVGPRPDTQY

v_call: TRBV7-9
j_call: TRBJ2-2
cdr3_aa: ASSLALNTGELF

v_call: TRBV9
j_call: TRBJ2-2
cdr3_aa: ASSVGPGVSTGELF

v_call: TRBV9
j_call: TRBJ2-1
cdr3_aa: ASSLGQGANFVDEQF

v_call: TRBV30
j_call: TRBJ2-7
cdr3_aa: AWSGMGEQY

v_call: TRBV27
j_call: TRBJ2-5
cdr3_aa: ASRVPGQGGETQY

v_call: TRBV7-2
j_call: TRBJ1-2
cdr3_aa: ASSLSPAKANYGYT

v_call: TRBV30
j_call: TRBJ2-7
cdr3_aa: AWKGTGQTYEQY

v_call: TRBV6-5
j_call: TRBJ2-2
cdr3_aa: ASSSRPEGTGELF

v_call: TRBV11-2
j_call: TRBJ1-1
cdr3_aa: ASSLDPGSSTYTEAF

v_call: TRBV7-2
j_call: TRBJ1-5
cdr3_aa: ASSFDRGDQPQH

v_call: TRBV18
j_call: TRBJ1-6
cdr3_aa: ASSPQQGDNSPLH

v_call: TRBV18
j_call: TRBJ1-5
cdr3_aa: ASSAGGSNQPQH

v_call: TRBV30
j_call: TRBJ1-3
cdr3_aa: AWSVLSNTIY

v_call: TRBV18
j_call: TRBJ1-1
cdr3_aa: ASSPRTVVNTEAF

v_call: TRBV19
j_call: TRBJ2-1
cdr3_aa: ASSIVSGGQF

v_call: TRBV27
j_call: TRBJ2-7
cdr3_aa: ASSLRNRGYEQY

v_call: TRBV4-2
j_call: TRBJ1-2
cdr3_aa: ASSQGDGGWNGYT

v_call: TRBV10-3
j_call: TRBJ2-2
cdr3_aa: AISDRGRVTGELF

v_call: TRBV5-6
j_call: TRBJ2-4
cdr3_aa: ASSFLLTGTKNIQY

v_call: TRBV7-2
j_call: TRBJ2-7
cdr3_aa: ASSLAPQPFYEQY

v_call: TRBV4-3
j_call: TRBJ2-7
cdr3_aa: ASSQDLRGRAPYEQY

v_call: TRBV9
j_call: TRBJ2-2
cdr3_aa: ASSVVGNTGELF

v_call: TRBV6-6
j_call: TRBJ1-4
cdr3_aa: ASSDTRAEKLF

v_call: TRBV7-6
j_call: TRBJ2-5
cdr3_aa: ASSQVGSRGGETQY

v_call: TRBV6-5
j_call: TRBJ1-1
cdr3_aa: ASSFSGGAQGEAF

v_call: TRBV27
j_call: TRBJ1-6
cdr3_aa: ASSLSGNSPLH

v_call: TRBV10-3
j_call: TRBJ1-5
cdr3_aa: AISSSGTGNQPQH

v_call: TRBV28
j_call: TRBJ2-2
cdr3_aa: ASSPGTSGNTGELF

v_call: TRBV7-9
j_call: TRBJ2-6
cdr3_aa: ASSGTVHFGANVLT

v_call: TRBV6-5
j_call: TRBJ2-7
cdr3_aa: ASGQVYEQY

v_call: TRBV6-5
j_call: TRBJ2-1
cdr3_aa: ASSTLDLADNEQF

v_call: TRBV7-2
j_call: TRBJ1-2
cdr3_aa: ASSLDRRGFDGYT

v_call: TRBV10-3
j_call: TRBJ2-1
cdr3_aa: AIRDTGGGYNEQF

v_call: TRBV28
j_call: TRBJ1-2
cdr3_aa: ASSPPGELSDGYT

v_call: TRBV6-1
j_call: TRBJ1-2
cdr3_aa: ASSQNNYGYT

v_call: TRBV23-1
j_call: TRBJ1-5
cdr3_aa: ASSHPDRGRFCRDQPQH

v_call: TRBV25-1
j_call: TRBJ2-4
cdr3_aa: ASSEYPRTSGRESIQY

v_call: TRBV29-1
j_call: TRBJ1-2
cdr3_aa: SVAGNNYGYT

v_call: TRBV29-1
j_call: TRBJ2-7
cdr3_aa: SVETGALPYEQY

v_call: TRBV19
j_call: TRBJ1-2
cdr3_aa: ASTPRSDARGYYGYT

v_call: TRBV5-1
j_call: TRBJ1-3
cdr3_aa: ASSWTANGNTIY

v_call: TRBV28
j_call: TRBJ2-7
cdr3_aa: ASSSGSKYEQY

v_call: TRBV6-1
j_call: TRBJ1-3
cdr3_aa: ASSANSGNTIY